The 18 T cell receptor beta chains presented below share a single source sample, sequenced in a study of cytomegalovirus exposure and HLA in healthy donors. In the PCR, 60 Vbeta and 13 Jbeta primers were used. Method: immunoSEQ multiplex PCR; TCRdb's copy keeps in-frame clones and lacks some. This table has 100,000 to 150,000 clones, 74% appearing once. Input material: PBMCs. The receptors here all came from a woman aged 45-65 years in good health and CMV-seropositive.

The chain joins TRBV9 to TRBJ2-1; 9 bases are shared with TRBD2. V lost 0 bases and J lost 10; bases outside the gene matches: 5. There are 14 residues in the CDR3. The V gene's germline CDR1 is SGDLS and CDR2 YYNGEE. The CDR3, as DNA: TGTGCCAGCAGCGTAGGGGCGGGGGGGCCCGAGCAGTTCTTC. Its protein product is CASSVGAGGPEQFF.

The CDR3 DNA reads TGTGCCAGCAGCTCGGTCCTCTGGGGCTTGAACACTGAAGCTTTCTTT. Its protein is CASSSVLWGLNTEAFF. The V gene is TRBV5-6, the J gene TRBJ1-1, with a tentative D call TRBD1 (5 bases). This CDR3 has 16 residues. Germline-derived CDR1 and CDR2 are SGHDT and YYEEEE. The ends were cut back, 3 bases at V and 0 bases at J, with 15 bases in the middle.

The rearrangement uses TRBV5-6 and TRBJ2-3; 13 bases line up with TRBD2. Unmatched junction bases numbered 10, after V lost 4 bases and J lost 2 bases. CDR3 length: 18 amino acids. CDR1 and CDR2 (germline): SGHDT, YYEEEE. CDR3 in amino acids: CASSPTSGGAHFTDTQYF. CDR3 DNA: TGTGCCAGCAGCCCTACTAGCGGGGGGGCCCATTTCACAGATACGCAGTATTTT.

In the case of this clone: Mismatch with germline at one junction end may stem from a read error. This chain joins TRBV7-7 and TRBJ2-3; TRBD2 agrees at 8 bases. The CDR3 contains 14 residues. CDR1 is SSHAT, CDR2 FNYEAQ, per germline (reference sequence). The CDR3 bases are TGTGCTAGCAGCCCCGGACTAGCACCAGATACGCAGTATTTT. Translated: CASSPGLAPDTQYF.

This clone was counted a few times. The rearrangement links TRBV5-6 to TRBJ1-3; D unclear. V shed 6 bases and J shed 4 bases, with 14 bases lying between them. The germline gives CDR1 SGHDT, CDR2 YYEEEE. The CDR3 has 14 residues. The CDR3 region is CASTPRRRGNTIYF. The CDR3 region has the DNA TGTGCCAGCACCCCACGGAGAAGGGGAAACACCATATATTTT.

The chain employs TRBV18 and TRBJ1-3; 7 nucleotides line up with TRBD1. Unmatched junction bases numbered 2, after V lost 5 bases and J lost 1 base. Germline loops: CDR1 KGHSH, CDR2 LQKENI. The CDR3 length is 14 residues. CDR3 amino acids: CASSTGESGNTIYF. CDR3 bases: TGTGCCAGCTCAACAGGGGAGTCTGGAAACACCATATATTTT.

The chain employs TRBV5-6 and TRBJ2-5, with 12 positions matching TRBD2. CDR3 length equals 17 residues. Germline CDR1 reads SGHDT; CDR2 reads YYEEEE. V gave up 1 base and J gave up 4 bases; unmatched junction bases: 8. The CDR3 DNA follows: TGTGCCAGCAGCTTGTCTCTAGCGGGGGGGCAGACAGAGACCCAGTACTTC. It translates to CASSLSLAGGQTETQYF.

The chain recombines TRBV15 with TRBJ2-7; 9 bases map to TRBD2. The CDR3 extends over 15 amino acids. Germline V lookup: CDR1 LNHNV, CDR2 YYDKDF (reference sequence). J was trimmed by 7 bases and V by 2 bases; bases with no gene match: 9. DNA of the CDR3: TGTGCCACCAGCAGACAAACTAGCGGGCCCTTGGAGCAGTACTTC. It encodes CATSRQTSGPLEQYF.

This clone has a single count. The genes are TRBV19 and TRBJ2-7; perhaps TRBD1 as D (6 bases). V lost 4 bases to trimming and J lost 6 bases, with 13 bases between them. This CDR3 region has 13 residues. CDR1 and CDR2 (germline): LNHDA, SQIVND (reference sequence). CDR3 DNA sequence: TGTGCCAGTAGTAAACTGGGGGCGGTCGAGCAGTACTTC. Translated, it gives CASSKLGAVEQYF. Using reference TRBV19 and TRBJ2-7 for the parts outside the CDR3, the full variable domain is DGGITQSPKYLFRKEGQNVTLSCEQNLNHDAMYWYRQDPGQGLRLIYYSQIVNDFQKGDIAEGYSVSREKKESFPLTVTSAQKNPTAFYLCASSKLGAVEQYFGPGTRLTVT.

The rearrangement joins TRBV5-1 to TRBJ2-1, with a possible D match to TRBD1 (6 bases). The V gene's germline CDR1 is SGHRS and CDR2 YFSETQ. The CDR3 covers 12 residues. Trimming took off 4 bases at V and 9 bases at J, with 11 bases between the two ends. The CDR3: CASSTSGAEQFF. As DNA, the CDR3 is TGCGCCAGCAGCACCTCAGGGGCTGAGCAGTTCTTC.

The V gene is TRBV7-2, the J gene TRBJ2-2; no firm D call. Germline CDR1 and CDR2: SGHTA and FQGNSA. This CDR3 is built from 12 residues. The V and J ends lost 5 bases and 1 base respectively, with 2 bases between them. CDR3 protein: CASSLNTGELFF. For the CDR3, the DNA is TGTGCCAGCAGCCTGAACACCGGGGAGCTGTTTTTT.

This sequence joins TRBV28 and TRBJ2-1, with unresolved D. V was pared by 6 bases and J by 9 bases, with 21 bases between. Per the germline V gene, CDR1 is MDHEN and CDR2 is SYDVKM. This CDR3 has 15 amino acids. DNA for the CDR3: TGTGCCAGCAGCCCCCGCGATAGAGTGAATGGTGAGCAGTTCTTC. Residues: CASSPRDRVNGEQFF.

This clone showed up just a few times. An end of the junction does not agree with germline; a read error may underlie this. The chain links TRBV19 to TRBJ1-2, with 7 bases fitting TRBD1. This CDR3 is built from 14 residues. Germline CDR1 and CDR2: LNHDA and SQIVND (reference sequence). CDR3 bases: TGTGCCAGTAGTCCGCGGGGCAGGGGGTATGGCTACCCCTTC. Protein: CASSPRGRGYGYPF.

This chain links TRBV4-1 with TRBJ2-2, with 7 bases that match TRBD1. CDR1 and CDR2 (germline): MGHRA, YSYEKL. V gave up 0 bases and J gave up 0 bases; unmatched junction bases: 4. The CDR3 is 17 residues long. CDR3 coding DNA: TGCGCCAGCAGCCAAGATCGGGACAGTTCGAACACCGGGGAGCTGTTTTTT. This codes for CASSQDRDSSNTGELFF.

The rearrangement links TRBV6-5 to TRBJ1-4; no clear D gene. Trimming took off 7 bases at V and 4 bases at J, with 10 bases between the two ends. CDR1 and CDR2 (germline): MNHEY, SVGAGI. The CDR3 has 13 amino acids. The CDR3 sequence is CASMEPFNEKLFF. The CDR3 coding sequence is TGTGCCAGCATGGAGCCTTTTAATGAAAAACTGTTTTTT.

This clone was detected once. The junction shows a germline mismatch at one end, possibly a read error. The rearrangement uses TRBV7-9 and TRBJ1-2; TRBD1 agrees at 7 bases. Germline-derived CDR1 and CDR2 are SEHNR and FQNEAQ (reference sequence). CDR3 length: 13 amino acids. CDR3 sequence: CAGGQGDHYGYPF. CDR3 in DNA: TGTGCAGGCGGCCAGGGGGATCACTATGGCTACCCCTTC.

This clone turned up a few times. This chain connects TRBV4-3 to TRBJ1-5; D unresolved. CDR3 length: 14 residues. Trimming stripped 4 bases from V and 6 bases from J, with 13 bases between. Germline CDR1 LGHNA, CDR2 YSLEER. This CDR3 is CASSLRGNGQPQHF. The CDR3 DNA is TGCGCCAGCAGCCTCCGGGGAAACGGTCAGCCCCAGCATTTT.

This chain connects TRBV6-5 to TRBJ1-5, with 9 nucleotides matching TRBD1. The CDR3 totals 15 residues. V dropped 6 bases and J dropped 1; count of bases not matched to a gene: 4. Germline V gives CDR1 MNHEY, CDR2 SVGAGI. The CDR3 loop reads CASRRDRESNQPQHF. CDR3 nucleotide sequence: TGTGCCAGCAGAAGGGACAGGGAAAGCAATCAGCCCCAGCATTTT.